The next 28 T cell receptor beta chains were all read from a single sample in a study of control samples from healthy donors and cancer patients (dated by TCRdb to 2018 to 2020). The library was obtained by the immunoSEQ multiplex PCR assay. The clones in this table, taken by TCRdb from immuneACCESS, are in-frame only. Not every clone is retained; where verified, under half of the shortfall comes from an unresolved V gene, and the cause of the rest is unknown. This sample has about 92,000 clones in its table, and more than 75% of those were observed once. The top ten hold roughly 9.8% of the sample. Sequenced material: blood. These receptors were taken from an older woman in good health.

The V and J genes are TRBV7-2 and TRBJ2-2; the D gene could be TRBD1 or TRBD2 (5 bases each). Trimming removed 0 bases from V and 4 bases from J, with 12 bases in between. CDR3 size: 16 residues. CDR1 SGHTA and CDR2 FQGNSA come from the germline V gene. The CDR3 sequence is CASSLANGALTGELFF. The CDR3 DNA follows: TGTGCCAGCAGCTTAGCGAACGGGGCCCTCACCGGGGAGCTGTTTTTT.

A word on this clone: This CDR3 is also generated by other DNA sequences in the sample. This sequence joins TRBV5-4 and TRBJ2-7, with a weak D call TRBD2 (5 bases). Trimming took 4 bases from V and 2 from J, leaving 10 bases between them. In germline, CDR1 is SGHNT, CDR2 YYREEE (reference sequence). CDR3 length equals 13 residues. Written as DNA, the CDR3 is TGTGCCAGCAGCCGGACGGGGACCTACGAGCAGTACTTC. It yields the protein CASSRTGTYEQYF.

In this sample, this clone turned up many times. The CDR3 is CASKLGLAGGHEQFF. The DNA of the CDR3 is TGTGCCAGCAAATTGGGACTAGCGGGAGGGCATGAGCAGTTCTTC. The V and J genes are TRBV11-2 and TRBJ2-1, with 16 bases fitting TRBD2. With V trimmed by 7 bases and J by 8 bases, 5 bases remained unmatched. CDR3 length equals 15 residues. Germline loops: CDR1 SGHAT, CDR2 FQNNGV.

The J gene is TRBJ2-1, the V gene TRBV5-6; tentatively, D is TRBD2 (6 bases). From germline, CDR1 is SGHDT and CDR2 YYEEEE. The CDR3 consists of 15 residues. The ends were cut back, 4 bases at V and 1 base at J, with 12 bases in the middle. The chain's CDR3 is CASSPGTSSYNEQFF. For the CDR3, the DNA is TGTGCCAGCAGCCCCGGGACTTCATCCTACAATGAGCAGTTCTTC.

This rearrangement joins TRBV28 to TRBJ1-5; 9 bases agree with TRBD1. Germline V gene sequence: CDR1 MDHEN, CDR2 SYDVKM. This CDR3 contains 15 residues. After removal of 4 bases from V and 5 bases from J, the junction contained 6 bases not matched to a gene. For the CDR3, the DNA is TGTGCCAGCAGTTCCCCGGGACAGGGAGATCAGCCCCAGCATTTT. Translation: CASSSPGQGDQPQHF.

The CDR3 region is CATKIGGDRATGELFF. CDR3 coding DNA: TGTGCCACCAAAATAGGGGGAGACCGCGCCACCGGGGAGCTGTTTTTT. The rearrangement links TRBV19 to TRBJ2-2; TRBD1 might be the D (6 bases). The germline V and J ends were trimmed by 10 bases and 4 bases, with 22 bases remaining between them. From germline, CDR1 is LNHDA and CDR2 SQIVND (reference sequence). This CDR3 spans 16 amino acids.

This chain joins TRBV5-1 and TRBJ2-3, with TRBD1 matching over 9 bases. The CDR3 runs to 14 residues. With 4 bases clipped from V and 4 bases from J, the junction kept 4 bases outside the gene matches. Germline V gives CDR1 SGHRS, CDR2 YFSETQ. This chain's CDR3 is CASSPRTGADTQYF. CDR3 sequence (DNA): TGCGCCAGCAGCCCCCGGACAGGGGCAGATACGCAGTATTTT. Supplemented by reference TRBV5-1 and TRBJ2-3, the full variable domain reads KAGVTQTPRYLIKTRGQQVTLSCSPISGHRSVSWYQQTPGQGLQFLFEYFSETQRNKGNFPGRFSGRQFSNSRSEMNVSTLELGDSALYLCASSPRTGADTQYFGPGTRLTVL.

The chain's CDR3 is CASRGGTGPTDTQYF. The CDR3 DNA reads TGTGCCAGCAGGGGCGGGACAGGGCCCACAGATACGCAGTATTTT. The V call is TRBV2, the J call TRBJ2-3; 9 bases match TRBD1. CDR3 length equals 15 residues. V was clipped by 6 bases and J by 2 bases; unmatched bases: 6. Looked up from germline, CDR1 is SNHLY and CDR2 is FYNNEI.

This clone was seen a single time. The rearrangement joins TRBV3-1 (or the pseudogene TRBV3-2) to TRBJ1-4; 7 nucleotides line up with TRBD1. With 6 bases clipped from V and 2 bases from J, the junction kept 3 bases outside the gene matches. The germline CDR1 and CDR2 sequences are LGHDT and YNNKEL (reference sequence). CDR3 length: 14 residues. CDR3 loop: CASSPRGTNEKLFF. The CDR3 DNA reads TGTGCCAGCAGTCCCAGGGGGACTAATGAAAAACTGTTTTTT.

This chain uses TRBV4-3 with TRBJ2-1; 7 nucleotides line up with TRBD1. Per the germline V gene, CDR1 is LGHNA and CDR2 is YSLEER. J lost 3 bases, V lost 4 bases, and 6 bases had no gene match. This CDR3 is 15 amino acids long. CDR3 protein: CASSPSTGNYNEQFF. In nucleotides, the CDR3 is TGCGCCAGCAGCCCCTCGACAGGGAACTACAATGAGCAGTTCTTC.

The chain links TRBV7-9 to TRBJ2-7; no clear D. Per germline, CDR1 SEHNR and CDR2 FQNEAQ (reference sequence). V lost 10 bases and J lost 0, with 7 bases in between. The CDR3 has 11 residues. The DNA for the CDR3 is TGTGCCACGGGTTCCTCCTACGAGCAGTACTTC. It encodes CATGSSYEQYF.

Concerning this clone itself: An end of the junction does not agree with germline; a read error may underlie this. The V and J genes are TRBV11-2 and TRBJ2-7; 8 bases fit TRBD1. CDR1 is SGHAT and CDR2 is FQNNGV in the germline V gene. The CDR3 has 15 amino acids. Here the CDR3 DNA reads TGTGCCAGCAGCTTTATAGGACAGGGTTCCTCCGAGCAGTACTTC. Translation gives CASSFIGQGSSEQYF.

The J gene is TRBJ2-1, the V gene TRBV5-1; a possible D gene is TRBD1 (5 bases). CDR1 and CDR2 (germline): SGHRS, YFSETQ. CDR3 size: 16 residues. The V end lost 4 bases, the J end lost 5 bases, and 19 bases lay between the germline ends. Here the CDR3 DNA reads TGCGCCAGCAGCCCCCCAGACCCCAGGGAAAACAATGAGCAGTTCTTC. Translation: CASSPPDPRENNEQFF.

The chain carries TRBV5-6 and TRBJ1-3; 7 bases map to TRBD1. J was trimmed by 2 bases and V by 4 bases; bases with no gene match: 3. The CDR3 spans 14 residues. Per the germline V gene, CDR1 is SGHDT and CDR2 is YYEEEE. CDR3: CASSTGTAGNTIYF. The DNA of the CDR3 is TGTGCCAGCAGCACCGGGACAGCTGGAAACACCATATATTTT.

The chain joins TRBV12-5 to TRBJ2-1, with a weak D call TRBD2 (5 bases). CDR3 length equals 16 residues. The ends were cut back, 0 bases at V and 7 bases at J, with 16 bases in the middle. Looked up from germline, CDR1 is LGHNT and CDR2 is FRNRAP. The CDR3, as DNA: TGTGCTAGTGGTTTGGTAACTATGTGGGAGAAAAATGAGCAGTTCTTC. Protein: CASGLVTMWEKNEQFF.

The chain joins TRBV28 to TRBJ2-1; TRBD1 matches at 10 bases. V shed 4 bases, J shed 2 bases, and the junction held 2 bases outside the gene matches. Germline CDR1 and CDR2: MDHEN and SYDVKM. The length of the CDR3 is 15 residues. DNA of the CDR3: TGTGCCAGCAGTTCCGACAGGGGGCCCTACAATGAGCAGTTCTTC. The encoded protein is CASSSDRGPYNEQFF.

The sample holds one count of this clone. V is TRBV3-1 (or the pseudogene TRBV3-2) and J is TRBJ2-7, with 7 positions matching TRBD1. The germline V gene encodes CDR1 LGHDT and CDR2 YNNKEL (reference sequence). The CDR3 is made up of 15 amino acids. V lost 2 bases to trimming and J lost 2 bases; unmatched junction nucleotides: 6. For the CDR3, the DNA is TGTGCCAGCAGCCAATACCGGGACAGCACCTACGAGCAGTACTTC. This gives the protein CASSQYRDSTYEQYF.

The J gene is TRBJ1-5, the V gene TRBV28, with 10 bases lining up with TRBD1. The CDR3 has 16 residues. Per germline, CDR1 MDHEN and CDR2 SYDVKM. V trimming: 6 bases; J trimming: 2 bases; junction bases outside the gene matches: 7. In DNA form, the CDR3 reads TGTGCCAGCAGCGACACCGGGACAGGGGGCAATCAGCCCCAGCATTTT. Protein: CASSDTGTGGNQPQHF.

The chain links TRBV9 to TRBJ2-2; D might be TRBD1 (6 bases). The CDR3 runs to 16 residues. Trimming cost V 3 bases and J 0 bases, with 12 bases left between them. The germline V gene has CDR1 SGDLS and CDR2 YYNGEE. In DNA, the CDR3 is TGTGCCAGCAGCGCCCTGGACAGCTCGAACACCGGGGAGCTGTTTTTT. Translation gives CASSALDSSNTGELFF.

This rearrangement joins TRBV2 to TRBJ2-2, with TRBD1 matching 7 bases. There are 16 residues in the CDR3. V was clipped by 1 base and J by 3 bases; unmatched bases: 5. The V gene's germline CDR1 is SNHLY and CDR2 FYNNEI. CDR3 region: CASSEVGQDHTGELFF. For the CDR3, the DNA is TGTGCCAGCAGTGAAGTTGGACAGGACCACACCGGGGAGCTGTTTTTT.

The chain joins TRBV27 to TRBJ1-1; tentative D call: TRBD1 (5 bases). Germline-derived CDR1 and CDR2 are MNHEY and SMNVEV (reference sequence). V was pared by 6 bases and J by 3 bases, with 11 bases between. The CDR3 sequence is 13 residues long. This CDR3 reads CASRGLGDTEAFF. The CDR3 DNA reads TGTGCCAGCAGGGGACTAGGGGACACTGAAGCTTTCTTT.

J is TRBJ2-1 and V is TRBV11-3; 9 positions agree with TRBD1. With V trimmed by 4 bases and J by 5 bases, 6 bases remained unmatched. CDR3 length equals 15 residues. From germline, CDR1 is SGHNT and CDR2 YENEEA. CDR3 amino acids: CASSSGQGGHNEQFF. The CDR3 DNA is TGTGCCAGCAGCTCGGGACAGGGAGGACACAATGAGCAGTTCTTC. Complete variable domain (other parts from reference TRBV11-3 and TRBJ2-1): EAGVVQSPRYKIIEKKQPVAFWCNPISGHNTLYWYLQNLGQGPELLIRYENEEAVDDSQLPKDRFSAERLKGVDSTLKIQPAELGDSAVYLCASSSGQGGHNEQFFGPGTRLTVL.

The V gene is TRBV27, the J gene TRBJ1-3; no firm D call. The CDR3 loop spans 18 amino acids. CDR1 and CDR2 (germline): MNHEY, SMNVEV (reference sequence). V was shortened by 2 bases and J by 0 bases, with 17 bases between the two germline ends. The CDR3 DNA reads TGTGCCAGCAGTTTAAACCCCCTCGGCGCGGGCTCTGGAAACACCATATATTTT. Translating it yields CASSLNPLGAGSGNTIYF.

This chain joins TRBV9 and TRBJ2-5; D may be TRBD2 (6 bases). Looked up from germline, CDR1 is SGDLS and CDR2 is YYNGEE. The CDR3 has 14 residues. V was shortened by 2 bases and J by 7 bases, with 15 bases between the two germline ends. This chain's CDR3 is CASSVSEQGGTQYF. The CDR3 bases are TGTGCCAGCAGCGTGTCGGAGCAGGGAGGGACCCAGTACTTC.

A word on this clone: The same CDR3 also results from other DNA sequences found in this sample. The chain recombines TRBV12-3 or TRBV12-4 with TRBJ1-5, with D unresolved. Trimming cost V 1 base and J 1 base, with 2 bases left between them. This CDR3 has 13 amino acids. The CDR3 sequence: CASSLVSNQPQHF. The CDR3 DNA follows: TGTGCCAGCAGTTTAGTCAGCAATCAGCCCCAGCATTTT.

The CDR3 DNA follows: TGTGCCAGCAGTTACTCGTTTCAGACCCAGTACTTC. Translated: CASSYSFQTQYF. The chain links TRBV6-2 or TRBV6-3 to TRBJ2-5, with unresolved D. Germline lookup yields CDR1 MNHEY and CDR2 SVGEGT. Trimming left V 0 bases short and J 6 bases short, with 5 bases between. The CDR3 consists of 12 residues.

This clone has a single count. The CDR3 is CASIGPGESNTEAFF. CDR3 DNA: TGTGCCAGTATAGGGCCGGGGGAATCGAACACTGAAGCTTTCTTT. The chain is built from TRBV19 and TRBJ1-1; the D gene is possibly TRBD1 (5 bases). Between the trimmed V and J ends, which lost 7 bases and 1 base, there was a span of 16 bases. This CDR3 has 15 residues. Germline lookup yields CDR1 LNHDA and CDR2 SQIVND (reference sequence).

This chain connects TRBV24-1 to TRBJ2-7; possibly TRBD2 for D (6 bases). V was shortened by 7 bases and J by 3 bases, with 9 bases between the two germline ends. From germline, CDR1 is KGHDR and CDR2 SFDVKD. This CDR3 is built from 12 residues. CDR3: CATRQGGYEQYF. The DNA for the CDR3 is TGTGCCACCAGGCAGGGAGGCTACGAGCAGTACTTC.